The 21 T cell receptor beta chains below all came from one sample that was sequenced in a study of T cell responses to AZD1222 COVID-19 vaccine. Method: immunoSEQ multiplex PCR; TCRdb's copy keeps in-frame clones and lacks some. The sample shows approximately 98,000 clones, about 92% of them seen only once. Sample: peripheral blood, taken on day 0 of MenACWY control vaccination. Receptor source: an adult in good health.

The CDR3 coding sequence is TGTGCCAGCAGTCCCGGGACTAGCGGGGGGGATTATGAGTACTTC. Translating gives CASSPGTSGGDYEYF. The rearrangement uses TRBV6-6 and TRBJ2-5; TRBD2 aligns across 16 bases. V shed 5 bases, J shed 12 bases, and the junction held 9 bases outside the gene matches. Germline loops: CDR1 MNHNY, CDR2 SVGAGI (reference sequence). The CDR3 is 15 residues long.

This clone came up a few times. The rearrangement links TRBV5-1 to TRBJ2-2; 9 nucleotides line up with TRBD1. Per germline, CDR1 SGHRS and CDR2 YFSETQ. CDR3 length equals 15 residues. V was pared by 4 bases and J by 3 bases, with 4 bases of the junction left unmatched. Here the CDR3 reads CASSRRTGDTGELFF. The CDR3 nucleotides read TGCGCCAGCAGCCGCAGGACAGGGGACACCGGGGAGCTGTTTTTT.

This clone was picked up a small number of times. The CDR3 protein is CASSLVGKEEAFF. CDR3 bases: TGTGCCAGCAGCTTAGTTGGAAAGGAAGAAGCTTTCTTT. The V and J genes are TRBV11-2 and TRBJ1-1; D ambiguous. Per germline, CDR1 SGHAT and CDR2 FQNNGV. V lost 1 base to trimming and J lost 8 bases, with 11 bases between them. The CDR3 contains 13 residues.

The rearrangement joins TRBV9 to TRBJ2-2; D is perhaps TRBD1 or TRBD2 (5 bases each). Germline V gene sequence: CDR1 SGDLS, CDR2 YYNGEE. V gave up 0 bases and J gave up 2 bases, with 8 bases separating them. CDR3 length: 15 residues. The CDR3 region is CASSVGGDNTGELFF. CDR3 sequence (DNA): TGTGCCAGCAGCGTAGGAGGGGACAACACCGGGGAGCTGTTTTTT.

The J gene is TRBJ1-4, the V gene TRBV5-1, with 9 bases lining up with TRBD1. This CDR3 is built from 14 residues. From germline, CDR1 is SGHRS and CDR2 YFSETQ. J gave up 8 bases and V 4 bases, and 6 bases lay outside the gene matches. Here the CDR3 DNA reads TGCGCCAGCAGCGCGACAGGGGGAAGAGAAAAACTGTTTTTT. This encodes CASSATGGREKLFF.

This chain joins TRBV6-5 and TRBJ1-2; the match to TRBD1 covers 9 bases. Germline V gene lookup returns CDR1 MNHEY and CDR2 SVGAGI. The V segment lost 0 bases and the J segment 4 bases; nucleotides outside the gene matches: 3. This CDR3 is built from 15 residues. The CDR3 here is CASSYSPDRGYGYTF. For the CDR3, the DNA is TGTGCCAGCAGTTACTCCCCGGACAGGGGCTATGGCTACACCTTC.

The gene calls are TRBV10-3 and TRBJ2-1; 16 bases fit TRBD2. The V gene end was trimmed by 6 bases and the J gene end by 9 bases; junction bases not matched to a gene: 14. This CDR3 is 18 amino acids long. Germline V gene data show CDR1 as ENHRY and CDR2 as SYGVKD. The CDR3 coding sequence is TGTGCCATCAGCCGCGGGACTAGCGGGGGGGCCGTTTCGCGTGAGCAGTTCTTC. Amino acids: CAISRGTSGGAVSREQFF.

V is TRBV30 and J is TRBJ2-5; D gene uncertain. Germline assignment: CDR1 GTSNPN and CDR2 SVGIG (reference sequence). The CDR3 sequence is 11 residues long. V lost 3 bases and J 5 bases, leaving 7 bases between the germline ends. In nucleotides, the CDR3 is TGTGCCTGGAGCCTGGCGGAGACCCAGTACTTC. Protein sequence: CAWSLAETQYF.

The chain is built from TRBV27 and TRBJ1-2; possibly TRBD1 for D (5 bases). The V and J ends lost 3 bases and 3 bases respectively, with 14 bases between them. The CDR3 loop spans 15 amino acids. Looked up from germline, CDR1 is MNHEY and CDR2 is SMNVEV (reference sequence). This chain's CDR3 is CASSFVQGGHYGYTF. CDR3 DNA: TGTGCCAGCAGTTTTGTCCAGGGTGGGCACTATGGCTACACCTTC.

The CDR3 here is CASSQDTQPYGYTF. The CDR3 nucleotides are TGTGCCAGCAGTCAGGACACCCAACCCTATGGCTACACCTTC. The chain combines TRBV7-2 with TRBJ1-2, with D possibly TRBD1 on 5 matching bases. The germline V gene encodes CDR1 SGHTA and CDR2 FQGNSA. The CDR3 sequence is 14 residues long. V shed 6 bases and J shed 4 bases, with 15 bases lying between them.

CDR3 amino acids: CAITAGLGQPQHF. The CDR3 DNA is TGTGCCATCACCGCGGGGTTAGGGCAGCCCCAGCATTTT. This chain uses TRBV10-3 with TRBJ1-5; D gene unclear. Looked up from germline, CDR1 is ENHRY and CDR2 is SYGVKD. The V end was cut by 7 bases, the J end by 7 bases, with 14 bases between. The CDR3 length is 13 residues.

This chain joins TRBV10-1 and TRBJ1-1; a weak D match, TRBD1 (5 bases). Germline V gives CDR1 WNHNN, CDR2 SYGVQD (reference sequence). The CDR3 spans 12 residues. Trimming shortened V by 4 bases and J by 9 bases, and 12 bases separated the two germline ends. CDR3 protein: CASSGDRGKAFF. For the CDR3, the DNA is TGCGCCAGCAGTGGGGACCGCGGCAAAGCTTTCTTT.

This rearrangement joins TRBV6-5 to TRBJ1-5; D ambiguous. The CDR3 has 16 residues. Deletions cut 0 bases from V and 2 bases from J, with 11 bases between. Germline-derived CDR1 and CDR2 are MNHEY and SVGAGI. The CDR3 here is CASSYSRQVGNQPQHF. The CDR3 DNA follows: TGTGCCAGCAGTTACTCGCGGCAGGTTGGCAATCAGCCCCAGCATTTT.

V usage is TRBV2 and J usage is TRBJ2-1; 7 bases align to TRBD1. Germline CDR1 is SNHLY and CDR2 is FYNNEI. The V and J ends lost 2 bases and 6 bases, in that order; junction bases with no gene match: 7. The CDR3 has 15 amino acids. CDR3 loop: CASSEIMTGSNEQFF. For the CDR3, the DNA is TGTGCCAGCAGTGAAATCATGACAGGGAGCAATGAGCAGTTCTTC.

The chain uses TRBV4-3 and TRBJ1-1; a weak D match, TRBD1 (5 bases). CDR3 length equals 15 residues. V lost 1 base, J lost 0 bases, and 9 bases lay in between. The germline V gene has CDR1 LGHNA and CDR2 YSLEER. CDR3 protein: CASSQGGQLNTEAFF. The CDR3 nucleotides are TGCGCCAGCAGCCAAGGGGGCCAGCTGAACACTGAAGCTTTCTTT.

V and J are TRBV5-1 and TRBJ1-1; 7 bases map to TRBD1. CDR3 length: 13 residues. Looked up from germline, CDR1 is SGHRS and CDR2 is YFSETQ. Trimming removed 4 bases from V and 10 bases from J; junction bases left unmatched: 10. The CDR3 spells CASSPGGLARAFF. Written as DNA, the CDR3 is TGCGCCAGCAGCCCAGGGGGGTTAGCGAGAGCTTTCTTT.

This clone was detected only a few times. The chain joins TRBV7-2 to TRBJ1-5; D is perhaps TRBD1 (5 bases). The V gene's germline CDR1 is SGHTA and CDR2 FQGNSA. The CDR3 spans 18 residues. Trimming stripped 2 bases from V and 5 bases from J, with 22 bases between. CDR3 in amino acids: CASSLFGRSGPVYQPQHF. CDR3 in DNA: TGTGCCAGCAGCTTATTCGGCCGATCGGGGCCAGTGTATCAGCCCCAGCATTTT.

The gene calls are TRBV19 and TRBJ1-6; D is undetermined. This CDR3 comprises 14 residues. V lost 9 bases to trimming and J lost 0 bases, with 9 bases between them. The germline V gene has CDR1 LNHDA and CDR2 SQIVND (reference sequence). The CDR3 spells CASSQGSYNSPLHF. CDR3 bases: TGTGCCAGCTCCCAAGGCTCCTATAATTCACCCCTCCACTTT.

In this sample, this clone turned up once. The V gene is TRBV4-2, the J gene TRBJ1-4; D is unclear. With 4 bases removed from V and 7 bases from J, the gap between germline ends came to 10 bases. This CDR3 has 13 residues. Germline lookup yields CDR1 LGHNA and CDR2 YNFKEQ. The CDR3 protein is CASSLRLSEKLFF. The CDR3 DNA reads TGTGCCAGCAGCCTGAGACTGAGTGAAAAACTGTTTTTT.

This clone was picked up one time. CDR3 sequence: CASSKGQGNREQFF. The CDR3 DNA reads TGCGCCAGCAGCAAAGGTCAGGGGAATCGTGAGCAGTTCTTC. J is TRBJ2-1 and V is TRBV5-1, with D possibly being TRBD1 (6 bases). V was cut by 4 bases and J by 9 bases, with 17 bases left in between. CDR3 length equals 14 residues. Germline CDR1 and CDR2: SGHRS and YFSETQ.

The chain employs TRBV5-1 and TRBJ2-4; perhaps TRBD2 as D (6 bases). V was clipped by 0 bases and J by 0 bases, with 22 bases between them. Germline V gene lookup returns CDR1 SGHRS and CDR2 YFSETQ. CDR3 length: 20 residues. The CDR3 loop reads CASSLDLGRGSSLAKNIQYF. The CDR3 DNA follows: TGCGCCAGCAGCTTGGATCTCGGCCGGGGGTCGTCGCTAGCCAAAAACATTCAGTACTTC.